This T cell receptor (beta chain) was captured by sequencing in a study of a mutant IDH1 vaccine in newly diagnosed glioma. Study summary: Following radiotherapy alone, or alongside temozolomide cycles, vaccination was started after an interval of 4-6 weeks. Patients' prior therapy spanned radiotherapy, temozolomide, or both; most underwent both.

Time point given: week 35, safety follow-up. Every vaccine dose comprised 300 ug of mutant IDH1 20-mer peptide plus topical imiquimod. There were new WHO grade 3 or 4 astrocytomas in the donors, and these were IDH1-mutant and ATRX-lost. Regarding this clone: Its antigen is currently unknown.

Germline V gene lookup returns CDR1 LNHDA and CDR2 SQIVND (reference sequence). This CDR3 spans 16 amino acids. Trimming removed 5 bases from V and 5 bases from J; junction bases left unmatched: 8. Data came from immunoSEQ multiplex PCR; TCRdb stores just in-frame clones and leaves some out. This sample has about 50,000 clones, with 75% to 85% found just once. The sample consisted of PBMCs, taken from a glioma patient whose treatment included an IDH1 peptide vaccine. The rearrangement joins TRBV19 to TRBJ2-2; TRBD2 matches 10 bases. This sequence originates from a middle-aged man with glioma. The CDR3 region is CASSAGSGRGTGELFF. CDR3 sequence (DNA): TGTGCCAGTAGTGCTGGAAGCGGGAGGGGGACCGGGGAGCTGTTTTTT.